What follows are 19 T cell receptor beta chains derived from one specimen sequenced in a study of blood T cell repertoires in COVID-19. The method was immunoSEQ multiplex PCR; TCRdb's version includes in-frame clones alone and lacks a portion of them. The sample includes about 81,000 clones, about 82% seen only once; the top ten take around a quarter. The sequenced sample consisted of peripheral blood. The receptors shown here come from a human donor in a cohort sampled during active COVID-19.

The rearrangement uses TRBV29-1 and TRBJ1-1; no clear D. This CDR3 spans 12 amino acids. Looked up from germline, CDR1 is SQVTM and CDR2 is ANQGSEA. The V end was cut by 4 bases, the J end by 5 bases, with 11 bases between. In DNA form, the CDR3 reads TGCAGCGTTGTTAAAAGAGGAACTGAAGCTTTCTTT. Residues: CSVVKRGTEAFF. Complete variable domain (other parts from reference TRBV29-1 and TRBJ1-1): SAVISQKPSRDICQRGTSLTIQCQVDSQVTMMFWYRQQPGQSLTLIATANQGSEATYESGFVIDKFPISRPNLTFSTLTVSNMSPEDSSIYLCSVVKRGTEAFFGQGTRLTVV.

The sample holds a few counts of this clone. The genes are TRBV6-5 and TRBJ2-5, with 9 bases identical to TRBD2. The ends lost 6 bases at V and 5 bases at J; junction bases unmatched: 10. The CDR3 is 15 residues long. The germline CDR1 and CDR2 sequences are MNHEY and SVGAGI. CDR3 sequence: CASSGGLAEGETQYF. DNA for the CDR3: TGTGCCAGCAGCGGGGGACTAGCAGAAGGGGAGACCCAGTACTTC.

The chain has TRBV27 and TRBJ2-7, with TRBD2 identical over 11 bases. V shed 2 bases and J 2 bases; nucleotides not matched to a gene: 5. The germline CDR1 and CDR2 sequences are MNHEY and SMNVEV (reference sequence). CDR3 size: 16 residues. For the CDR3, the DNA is TGTGCCAGCAGTTTAGGGACTAGCGGATTCCCCTACGAGCAGTACTTC. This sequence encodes CASSLGTSGFPYEQYF.

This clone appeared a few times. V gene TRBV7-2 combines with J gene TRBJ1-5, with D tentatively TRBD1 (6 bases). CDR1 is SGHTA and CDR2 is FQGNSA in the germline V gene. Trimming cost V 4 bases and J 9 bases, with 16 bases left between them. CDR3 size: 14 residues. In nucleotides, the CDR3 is TGTGCCAGCAGCTCCCGGGACACTCGATCGCCCCAGCATTTT. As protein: CASSSRDTRSPQHF.

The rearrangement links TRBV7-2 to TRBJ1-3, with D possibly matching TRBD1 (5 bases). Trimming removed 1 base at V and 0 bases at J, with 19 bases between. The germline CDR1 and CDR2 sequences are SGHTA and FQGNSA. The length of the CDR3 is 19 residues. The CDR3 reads CASSLVPSAIGDSGNTIYF. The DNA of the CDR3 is TGTGCCAGCAGCTTAGTACCCTCCGCGATAGGGGACTCTGGAAACACCATATATTTT.

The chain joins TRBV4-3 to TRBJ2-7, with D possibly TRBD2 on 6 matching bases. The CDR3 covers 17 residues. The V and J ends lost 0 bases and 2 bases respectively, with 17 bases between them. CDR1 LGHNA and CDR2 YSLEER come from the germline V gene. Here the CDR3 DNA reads TGCGCCAGCAGCCAAGAGGCGGGGCCGCAATCACCCTACGAGCAGTACTTC. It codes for CASSQEAGPQSPYEQYF.

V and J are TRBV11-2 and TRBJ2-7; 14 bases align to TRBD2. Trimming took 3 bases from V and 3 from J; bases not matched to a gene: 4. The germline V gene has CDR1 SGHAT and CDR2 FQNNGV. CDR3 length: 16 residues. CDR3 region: CASSFGTSGSVYEQYF. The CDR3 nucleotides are TGTGCCAGCAGCTTCGGGACTAGCGGGAGCGTCTACGAGCAGTACTTC.

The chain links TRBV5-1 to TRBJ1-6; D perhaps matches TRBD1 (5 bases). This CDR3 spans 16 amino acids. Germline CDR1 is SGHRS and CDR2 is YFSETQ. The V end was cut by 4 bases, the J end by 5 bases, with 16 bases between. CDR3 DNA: TGCGCCAGCAGCCCGTCGGGGGGTTTCGATAATTCACCCCTCCACTTT. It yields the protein CASSPSGGFDNSPLHF.

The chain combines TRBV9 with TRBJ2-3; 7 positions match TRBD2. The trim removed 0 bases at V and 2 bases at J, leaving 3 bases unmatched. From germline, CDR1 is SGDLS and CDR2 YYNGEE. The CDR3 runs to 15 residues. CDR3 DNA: TGTGCCAGCAGCGTAGGAGCGGGGTACACAGATACGCAGTATTTT. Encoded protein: CASSVGAGYTDTQYF.

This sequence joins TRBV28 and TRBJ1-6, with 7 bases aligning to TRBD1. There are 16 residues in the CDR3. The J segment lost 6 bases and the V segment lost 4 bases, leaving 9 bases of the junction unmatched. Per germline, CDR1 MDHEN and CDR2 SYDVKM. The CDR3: CASSSPRRQGNSPLHF. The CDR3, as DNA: TGTGCCAGCAGTTCCCCAAGACGACAGGGTAATTCACCCCTCCACTTT.

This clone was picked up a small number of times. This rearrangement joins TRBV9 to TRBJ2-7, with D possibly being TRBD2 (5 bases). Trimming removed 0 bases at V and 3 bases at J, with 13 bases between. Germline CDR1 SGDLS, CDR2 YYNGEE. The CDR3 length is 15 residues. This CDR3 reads CASSVASSLNYEQYF. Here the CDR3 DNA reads TGTGCCAGCAGCGTAGCTAGCTCCTTGAACTACGAGCAGTACTTC.

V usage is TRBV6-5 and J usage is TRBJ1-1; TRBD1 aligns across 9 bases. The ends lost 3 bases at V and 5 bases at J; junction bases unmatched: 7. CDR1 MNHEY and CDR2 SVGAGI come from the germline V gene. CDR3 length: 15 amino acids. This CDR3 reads CASSYSTGGQTEAFF. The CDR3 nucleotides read TGTGCCAGCAGTTATTCGACAGGGGGGCAAACTGAAGCTTTCTTT.

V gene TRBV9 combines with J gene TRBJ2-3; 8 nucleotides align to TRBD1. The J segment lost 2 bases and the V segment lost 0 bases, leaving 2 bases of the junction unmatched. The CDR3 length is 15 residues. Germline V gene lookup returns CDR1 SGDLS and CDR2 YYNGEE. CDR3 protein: CASSVETGVTDTQYF. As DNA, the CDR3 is TGTGCCAGCAGCGTAGAGACAGGGGTCACAGATACGCAGTATTTT.

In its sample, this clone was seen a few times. The chain's CDR3 is CASSLTGGAAGELFF. In DNA, the CDR3 is TGTGCCAGCAGTTTAACGGGTGGCGCGGCCGGGGAGCTGTTTTTT. The J gene is TRBJ2-2, the V gene TRBV28; D is ambiguous. CDR1 and CDR2 (germline): MDHEN, SYDVKM. V lost 2 bases, J lost 6 bases, and 13 bases lay in between. CDR3 length: 15 residues.

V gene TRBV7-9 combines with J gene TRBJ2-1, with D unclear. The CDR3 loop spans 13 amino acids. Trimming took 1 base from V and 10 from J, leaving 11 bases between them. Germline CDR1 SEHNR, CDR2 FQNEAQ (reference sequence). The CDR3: CASSLGAGREQFF. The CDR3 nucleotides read TGTGCCAGCAGCTTAGGGGCTGGTAGGGAGCAGTTCTTC.

For the CDR3, the DNA is TGCGCCAGCAGTGAGGCCGGGACAGGGTTTGTCGAGCAGTACTTC. It translates to CASSEAGTGFVEQYF. This chain uses TRBV10-2 with TRBJ2-7; TRBD1 matches 9 bases. This CDR3 has 15 amino acids. V shed 2 bases and J 6 bases; nucleotides not matched to a gene: 8. CDR1 WSHSY and CDR2 SAAADI come from the germline V gene.

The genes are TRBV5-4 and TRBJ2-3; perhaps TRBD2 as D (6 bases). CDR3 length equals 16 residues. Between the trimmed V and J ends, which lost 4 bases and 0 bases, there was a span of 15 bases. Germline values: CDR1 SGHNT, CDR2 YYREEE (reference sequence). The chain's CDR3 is CASSPPGTRSTDTQYF. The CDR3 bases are TGTGCCAGCAGCCCTCCGGGGACTCGTAGCACAGATACGCAGTATTTT.

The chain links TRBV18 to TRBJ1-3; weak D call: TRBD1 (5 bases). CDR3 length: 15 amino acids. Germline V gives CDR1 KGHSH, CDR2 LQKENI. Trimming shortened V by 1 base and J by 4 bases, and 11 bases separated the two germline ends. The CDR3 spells CASSPQGAGGNTIYF. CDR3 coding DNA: TGTGCCAGCTCACCACAAGGGGCCGGCGGAAACACCATATATTTT. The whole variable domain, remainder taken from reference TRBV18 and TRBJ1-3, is NAGVMQNPRHLVRRRGQEARLRCSPMKGHSHVYWYRQLPEEGLKFMVYLQKENIIDESGMPKERFSAEFPKEGPSILRIQQVVRGDSAAYFCASSPQGAGGNTIYFGEGSWLTVV.

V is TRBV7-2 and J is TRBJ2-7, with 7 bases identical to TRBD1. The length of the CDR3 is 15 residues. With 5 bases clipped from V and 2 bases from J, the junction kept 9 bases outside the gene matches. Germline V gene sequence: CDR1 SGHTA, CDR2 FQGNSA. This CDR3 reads CASSPRQGNPYEQYF. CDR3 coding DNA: TGTGCCAGCAGCCCGCGACAGGGAAACCCCTACGAGCAGTACTTC. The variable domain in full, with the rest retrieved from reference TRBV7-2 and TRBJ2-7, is GAGVSQSPSNKVTEKGKDVELRCDPISGHTALYWYRQSLGQGLEFLIYFQGNSAPDKSGLPSDRFSAERTGGSVSTLTIQRTQQEDSAVYLCASSPRQGNPYEQYFGPGTRLTVT.